The text below deals with one T cell receptor beta chain. The sample is drawn from a study of OX40 agonist ivuxolimab in advanced cancers. Germline-derived CDR1 and CDR2 are LNHDA and SQIVND (reference sequence). V lost 0 bases, J lost 1 base, and 1 base lay in between. CDR3 length equals 13 residues. Here immunoSEQ multiplex PCR was the method, and the copy in TCRdb shows in-frame clones only, minus some. The table lists approximately 79,000 clones, approximately 86% of them singletons. The source is an adult with an advanced solid tumor such as melanoma, head and neck, liver or kidney cancer. The V and J genes are TRBV19 and TRBJ1-5; D call uncertain. The sequencing here drew on CD4+ or CD8+ T cells sorted from blood, taken in a trial of the OX40 agonist ivuxolimab. The DNA of the CDR3 is TGTGCCAGTAGTATAGAAAGCAATCAGCCCCAGCATTTT. Protein product: CASSIESNQPQHF.